The 24 T cell receptor beta chains below all came from one sample that was sequenced in a study of T cell repertoires in aging, cancer and after chemotherapy. TCR beta rearrangements were amplified from peripheral blood genomic DNA. TRB rearrangements spanning V, D and J were amplified using mixed TRB-A/B primers. TCRdb used MiXCR to reprocess the multiplex PCR reads, holding one entry per CDR3 protein. Among around 6,400 distinct CDR3 sequences, roughly 23% were seen once, and the ten largest hold just over 2.5%. Sequencing was done on a sample of blood. The receptors were gathered from a human donor with a blood cancer.

This clonotype turned up a few times. The chain employs TRBV6-1 and TRBJ1-1; 7 nucleotides match TRBD1. The trim removed 3 bases at V and 1 base at J, leaving 8 bases unmatched. CDR1 and CDR2 (germline): MNHNS, SASEGT. The length of the CDR3 is 16 residues. The CDR3 bases are TGTGCCAGCAGTGATGAGTGGGACAGAGGGAACACTGAAGCTTTCTTT. It codes for CASSDEWDRGNTEAFF.

By share, this clonotype ranks as medium-sized. The chain carries TRBV27 and TRBJ2-7; D is undetermined. The CDR3 has 13 residues. Looked up from germline, CDR1 is MNHEY and CDR2 is SMNVEV (reference sequence). V shed 2 bases and J shed 7 bases, with 12 bases lying between them. DNA of the CDR3: TGTGCCAGCAGTTTAGTTAGGCTATCTGAGCAGTACTTC. Its translation: CASSLVRLSEQYF.

In this sample, this clonotype turned up a few times. V is TRBV30 and J is TRBJ1-3; D gene uncertain. V was trimmed by 1 base and J by 2 bases, leaving 9 bases between them. Per germline, CDR1 GTSNPN and CDR2 SVGIG (reference sequence). The CDR3 extends over 14 amino acids. The CDR3 loop reads CAWSGLSTGNTIYF. The CDR3 bases are TGTGCCTGGAGTGGATTATCAACTGGAAACACCATATATTTT.

This clonotype was picked up a small number of times. The V gene is TRBV7-3, the J gene TRBJ2-2; unclear D gene. The CDR3 loop spans 16 amino acids. V lost 2 bases, J lost 0 bases, and 10 bases lay in between. The germline gives CDR1 SGHTA, CDR2 FQGTGA. The CDR3, as DNA: TGTGCCAGCAGCTTACATAGACCCACGAACACCGGGGAGCTGTTTTTT. As protein: CASSLHRPTNTGELFF.

This chain uses TRBV19 with TRBJ1-3, with 7 positions matching TRBD1. In germline, CDR1 is LNHDA, CDR2 SQIVND (reference sequence). This CDR3 has 13 amino acids. V lost 8 bases, J lost 2 bases, and 3 bases stayed unmatched. The CDR3 DNA sequence: TGTGCCAGTGGGGACAGAGCTGGAAACACCATATATTTT. Encoded protein: CASGDRAGNTIYF.

The chain joins TRBV19 to TRBJ1-4, with 8 bases that match TRBD1. This CDR3 spans 14 amino acids. Germline-derived CDR1 and CDR2 are LNHDA and SQIVND (reference sequence). J gave up 9 bases and V 3 bases, and 6 bases lay outside the gene matches. DNA of the CDR3: TGTGCCAGTAGTATCGACAGGGGAGGTAAAAAACTGTTTTTT. This codes for CASSIDRGGKKLFF. The full variable domain, its missing parts supplied by reference TRBV19 and TRBJ1-4, is DGGITQSPKYLFRKEGQNVTLSCEQNLNHDAMYWYRQDPGQGLRLIYYSQIVNDFQKGDIAEGYSVSREKKESFPLTVTSAQKNPTAFYLCASSIDRGGKKLFFGSGTQLSVL.

By share of the sample, this clonotype is medium-sized. The rearrangement joins TRBV5-4 to TRBJ2-1, with a possible D match to TRBD2 (6 bases). The V gene lost 2 bases and the J gene lost 4 bases, with 16 bases spanning the gap. The CDR3 sequence is 16 residues long. Germline CDR1 SGHNT, CDR2 YYREEE (reference sequence). The CDR3 protein is CASSFFAGQYYNEQFF. The CDR3 bases are TGTGCCAGCAGCTTCTTCGCGGGGCAATATTACAATGAGCAGTTCTTC.

This chain uses TRBV28 with TRBJ2-3; D is ambiguous. Trimming removed 2 bases at V and 0 bases at J, with 12 bases between. The CDR3 spans 16 residues. CDR1 is MDHEN and CDR2 is SYDVKM in the germline V gene. CDR3 sequence (DNA): TGTGCCAGCAGTTTACAGTCTACCGCAAGCACAGATACGCAGTATTTT. It is translated as CASSLQSTASTDTQYF.

This clonotype rates as medium-sized (0.01 to 0.1%). The chain combines TRBV10-3 with TRBJ2-3, with D possibly matching TRBD1 (7 bases). Trimming took 0 bases from V and 6 from J, leaving 16 bases between them. CDR3 length: 16 residues. The V gene's germline CDR1 is ENHRY and CDR2 SYGVKD. This chain's CDR3 is CAISESRDSGPDTQYF. The CDR3, as DNA: TGTGCCATCAGTGAGTCAAGGGACAGCGGGCCGGATACGCAGTATTTT.

By frequency in the sample, this clonotype is medium-sized. The V call is TRBV6-5, the J call TRBJ2-5, with D perhaps assigned TRBD1 or TRBD2 (6 bases each). Per germline, CDR1 MNHEY and CDR2 SVGAGI. With 0 bases removed from V and 1 base from J, the gap between germline ends came to 12 bases. The length of the CDR3 is 16 residues. CDR3 coding DNA: TGTGCCAGCAGTTACTCAGGGAAGGGGGGCCAAGAGACCCAGTACTTC. As protein: CASSYSGKGGQETQYF.

V usage is TRBV19 and J usage is TRBJ2-2; TRBD2 is a possible D gene (7 bases). Germline assignment: CDR1 LNHDA and CDR2 SQIVND (reference sequence). The CDR3 runs to 18 residues. V was cut by 5 bases and J by 3 bases, with 22 bases left in between. The CDR3 here is CASSVVFLRGPHTGELFF. In nucleotides, the CDR3 is TGTGCCAGTAGTGTTGTGTTTTTGCGGGGGCCGCACACCGGGGAGCTGTTTTTT.

The chain has TRBV5-1 and TRBJ1-2; possible D gene TRBD1, 5 bases. Trimming pared 0 bases from V and 4 bases from J, leaving 10 bases between. The length of the CDR3 is 14 residues. Germline V CDR1 and CDR2: SGHRS, YFSETQ. In DNA form, the CDR3 reads TGCGCCAGCAGCTTGGGAAGGGGCCGCTATGGCTACACCTTC. Translated, it gives CASSLGRGRYGYTF.

This clonotype has just a few counts. The rearrangement links TRBV12-3 or TRBV12-4 to TRBJ2-5; D is perhaps TRBD2 (6 bases). CDR3 length equals 13 residues. Trimming pared 8 bases from V and 1 base from J, leaving 11 bases between. The CDR3 nucleotides are TGTGCCAGCGTTAGCGGCCCCCAAGAGACCCAGTACTTC. It is translated as CASVSGPQETQYF.

This clonotype turned up a few times. The chain is built from TRBV6-6 and TRBJ1-2, with a weak D call TRBD1 (6 bases). The CDR3 spans 16 residues. Per the germline V gene, CDR1 is MNHNY and CDR2 is SVGAGI (reference sequence). The germline V and J ends were trimmed by 6 bases and 4 bases, with 21 bases remaining between them. Here the CDR3 reads CASSLIEGGYLYGYTF. The CDR3 DNA sequence: TGTGCCAGCAGCCTCATCGAAGGGGGTTATCTCTATGGCTACACCTTC.

Within the sample, this clonotype is medium-sized. The J gene is TRBJ2-5, the V gene TRBV5-5, with TRBD1 as a possible D gene (5 bases). V shed 0 bases and J shed 5 bases, with 5 bases lying between them. Germline V gene sequence: CDR1 SGHKS, CDR2 YYEKEE (reference sequence). This CDR3 region has 12 residues. CDR3 sequence reads: CASSLAGETQYF. The CDR3 nucleotides read TGTGCCAGCAGCTTGGCAGGGGAGACCCAGTACTTC.

The chain has TRBV6-5 and TRBJ2-7, with TRBD1 matching 7 bases. CDR1 is MNHEY and CDR2 is SVGAGI in the germline V gene. With V trimmed by 0 bases and J by 2 bases, 13 bases remained unmatched. The CDR3 runs to 18 residues. CDR3 nucleotides: TGTGCCAGCAGTTACTCGGGAAACCCGGCACAGGGGACCTACGAGCAGTACTTC. As protein: CASSYSGNPAQGTYEQYF.

This clonotype was counted between two and nine times. The V and J genes are TRBV20-1 and TRBJ1-1; D remains ambiguous. Trimming cost V 6 bases and J 4 bases, with 12 bases left between them. Germline values: CDR1 DFQATT, CDR2 SNEGSKA (reference sequence). This CDR3 has 12 residues. This CDR3 reads CSAKPPGTEAFF. For the CDR3, the DNA is TGCAGTGCCAAACCGCCAGGCACTGAAGCTTTCTTT.

In its sample, this clonotype ranks as medium-sized. The chain is built from TRBV27 and TRBJ2-1; tentative D call: TRBD2 (6 bases). CDR3 length: 13 residues. Between the trimmed V and J ends, which lost 5 bases and 9 bases, there was a span of 14 bases. CDR1 and CDR2 from the germline V gene are MNHEY and SMNVEV (reference sequence). Here the CDR3 DNA reads TGTGCCAGCAGTGGGGAGGCCCTCCGTGAGCAGTTCTTC. Amino acids: CASSGEALREQFF.

By sample fraction, this clonotype is medium-sized. V gene TRBV19 combines with J gene TRBJ1-2, with 7 bases aligning to TRBD1. The trim removed 4 bases at V and 5 bases at J, leaving 7 bases unmatched. The CDR3 length is 14 residues. Germline lookup yields CDR1 LNHDA and CDR2 SQIVND (reference sequence). The CDR3 here is CASSTTPGGYGYTF. CDR3 sequence (DNA): TGTGCCAGTAGTACTACTCCAGGGGGGTATGGCTACACCTTC. The whole variable domain, remainder taken from reference TRBV19 and TRBJ1-2, is DGGITQSPKYLFRKEGQNVTLSCEQNLNHDAMYWYRQDPGQGLRLIYYSQIVNDFQKGDIAEGYSVSREKKESFPLTVTSAQKNPTAFYLCASSTTPGGYGYTFGSGTRLTVV.

Within the sample, this clonotype is medium-sized. This chain uses TRBV10-3 with TRBJ2-3, with TRBD2 as a possible D gene (5 bases). V was cut by 6 bases and J by 3 bases, with 10 bases left in between. Germline CDR1 and CDR2: ENHRY and SYGVKD. This CDR3 has 13 residues. The CDR3: CAIRGVLTDTQYF. Written as DNA, the CDR3 is TGTGCCATCAGGGGAGTCTTAACAGATACGCAGTATTTT.

This clonotype showed up just a few times. The chain recombines TRBV5-4 with TRBJ2-4; TRBD1 is a possible D gene (6 bases). V lost 2 bases, J lost 6 bases, and 12 bases lay in between. The CDR3 loop spans 14 amino acids. Germline CDR1 is SGHNT and CDR2 is YYREEE (reference sequence). The CDR3 coding sequence is TGTGCCAGCAGCTTTTCGACAGGAGGAAACATTCAGTACTTC. This translates into CASSFSTGGNIQYF.

The chain combines TRBV4-2 with TRBJ2-7, with D possibly TRBD1 on 5 matching bases. Trimming left V 0 bases short and J 3 bases short, with 24 bases between. Germline V lookup: CDR1 LGHNA, CDR2 YNFKEQ. CDR3 length equals 19 residues. The CDR3: CASSQDVIQDTEKIYEQYF. The CDR3 DNA reads TGTGCCAGCAGCCAAGATGTGATCCAGGACACAGAAAAAATCTACGAGCAGTACTTC.

The chain links TRBV28 to TRBJ2-1; D perhaps matches TRBD1 (5 bases). Germline CDR1 and CDR2: MDHEN and SYDVKM. This CDR3 spans 16 amino acids. V dropped 5 bases and J dropped 4 bases, with 18 bases sitting between them. CDR3 loop: CASSPSWGPAYNEQFF. The CDR3 coding sequence is TGTGCCAGCAGTCCCAGTTGGGGCCCCGCATACAATGAGCAGTTCTTC.

This clonotype occurred once. A much more abundant neighbour one base away suggests this may be a read error. The V gene is TRBV5-6, the J gene TRBJ1-2; 7 nucleotides line up with TRBD1. Germline values: CDR1 SGHDT, CDR2 YYEEEE. This CDR3 contains 13 residues. The DNA of the CDR3 is TGTACCAGCAGCCTAGGACAGGCTCATGGCTACACCTTC. Its translation: CTSSLGQAHGYTF.